This note documents a single T cell receptor beta chain sequence. Its target is not known. This sample is part of a study of response to subunit inactivated influenza vaccine. Study-wide results and caveats: Authors proposed each seasonal influenza vaccination draws in few new T cells.

Per the germline V gene, CDR1 is MNHEY and CDR2 is SVGEGT. CDR3 size: 17 residues. The junction had 11 bases not matched to a gene; V was cut back by 3 bases and J by 2 bases. One entry per CDR3 protein, called by TCRdb with MiXCR from the RT-PCR reads. The sample has about 190,000 distinct CDR3 sequences, approximately 15% seen once. The V call is TRBV6-2 or TRBV6-3, the J call TRBJ2-7; 9 bases match TRBD2. This material consisted of CD8+ T cells sorted from PBMCs, taken 5 to 6 days after vaccination. The sequence derives from a man between 50 and 59 years old who received an inactivated influenza vaccine. In nucleotides, the CDR3 is TGTGCCAGCAGTTATGAGTTGGTTAGCGGGGGAACCTACGAGCAGTACTTC. Translating gives CASSYELVSGGTYEQYF.